A selection of T cell receptor beta chains follows, all from one sample in a study of early T cells in non-severe SARS-CoV-2 infection. A single record per CDR3 protein comes from TCRdb applying MiXCR to the 5' RACE reads. Of about 81,000 distinct CDR3 sequences in the sample, 5.5% to 7.5% were seen once. The sequenced sample consisted of whole blood. Receptors were obtained from an adult who was a healthcare worker with PCR-confirmed SARS-CoV-2 infection or an uninfected control (not recorded which). The CDR3 runs from the conserved cysteine through the conserved F or W. D genes are given only for firm matches. The size entry is marked missing in some rows and otherwise reads once, few, many or a size class.

size,D,J,V,CDR3,DNA
-,TRBD2,TRBJ2-1,TRBV11-2,CASSLSSGGPYNEQFF,TGTGCCAGCAGCTTATCTAGCGGGGGCCCCTACAATGAGCAGTTCTTC
-,TRBD1,TRBJ2-7,TRBV6-6,CASSYGTGERFEQYF,TGTGCCAGCAGTTACGGGACAGGGGAACGCTTCGAGCAGTACTTC
many,-,TRBJ2-7,TRBV5-1,CASSLDGYEQYF,TGCGCCAGCAGCTTGGATGGCTACGAGCAGTACTTC
-,TRBD2,TRBJ2-2,TRBV25-1,CASSEYLTSGTGELFF,TGTGCCAGCAGTGAATATCTGACTAGCGGCACCGGGGAGCTGTTTTTT
few,TRBD1,TRBJ1-1,TRBV27,CASRRLQGGGTEAFF,TGTGCCAGCAGACGATTACAGGGGGGCGGCACTGAAGCTTTCTTT
few,TRBD1,TRBJ1-2,TRBV28,CASSTGTGGLHGYTF,TGTGCCAGCAGTACCGGGACAGGGGGGCTACATGGCTACACCTTC
-,-,TRBJ1-3,TRBV29-1,CSVVGSGNTIYF,TGCAGCGTTGTGGGCTCTGGAAACACCATATATTTT
many,-,TRBJ1-5,TRBV6-6,CASTTGPNQPQHF,TGTGCCAGCACTACAGGACCCAATCAGCCCCAGCATTTT
many,-,TRBJ1-2,TRBV20-1,CSAGQGNYGYTF,TGCAGTGCTGGCCAGGGTAACTATGGCTACACCTTC
many,TRBD2,TRBJ2-7,TRBV20-1,CSAPREGIGYEQYF,TGCAGTGCCCCAAGGGAGGGAATAGGTTACGAGCAGTACTTC
-,-,TRBJ2-2,TRBV19,CASSPGEVPTGELFF,TGTGCCAGTAGCCCCGGGGAGGTTCCCACCGGGGAGCTGTTTTTT
few,TRBD2,TRBJ2-7,TRBV25-1,CASSPRRLAGAYEQYF,TGTGCCAGCAGTCCTCGGAGACTAGCGGGGGCCTACGAGCAGTACTTC
-,-,TRBJ1-4,TRBV2,CASSGSENEKLFF,TGTGCCAGCAGTGGATCCGAGAATGAAAAACTGTTTTTT
few,-,TRBJ1-1,TRBV20-1,CSAGEDSDTEAFF,TGCAGTGCTGGGGAGGACAGCGACACTGAAGCTTTCTTT
many,-,TRBJ2-5,TRBV7-8,CASSLGQQETQYF,TGTGCCAGCAGCTTAGGCCAGCAAGAGACCCAGTACTTC
-,-,TRBJ2-3,TRBV10-3,CAISESGQRREAQYF,TGTGCCATCAGTGAGTCGGGTCAGCGGCGTGAGGCGCAGTATTTT
few,-,TRBJ2-3,TRBV3-1,CASSQAGSDTQYF,TGTGCCAGCAGCCAAGCTGGGTCCGATACGCAGTATTTT
few,-,TRBJ2-7,TRBV28,CASTPGGLTSYEQYF,TGTGCCAGCACTCCTGGCGGCTTGACCTCCTACGAGCAGTACTTC
-,TRBD1,TRBJ2-3,TRBV12-3/TRBV12-4,CASSTTGVGTDTQYF,TGTGCCAGCAGTACGACAGGGGTGGGGACAGATACGCAGTATTTT
many,-,TRBJ2-2,TRBV6-6,CASSYGTLNTGELFF,TGTGCCAGCAGTTACGGGACCCTGAACACCGGGGAGCTGTTTTTT
many,TRBD1,TRBJ2-5,TRBV11-2,CASSLSRGLGETQYF,TGTGCCAGCAGCTTAAGCAGGGGGCTCGGAGAGACCCAGTACTTC
many,TRBD1,TRBJ1-4,TRBV7-9,CASSEDRVGKLFF,TGTGCCAGCAGCGAGGACAGGGTCGGAAAACTGTTTTTT
-,TRBD2,TRBJ2-3,TRBV10-3,CAISEASGRAGDTQYF,TGTGCCATCAGTGAAGCGAGCGGGAGGGCCGGAGATACGCAGTATTTT
many,-,TRBJ1-1,TRBV27,CASSLVGFGNTEAFF,TGTGCCAGCAGTTTAGTAGGTTTCGGGAACACTGAAGCTTTCTTT
many,TRBD2,TRBJ2-7,TRBV25-1,CASSEYTGGRSSYEQYF,TGTGCCAGCAGTGAATACACGGGAGGGAGGAGCTCCTACGAGCAGTACTTC
many,-,TRBJ2-2,TRBV7-6,CASSPALRELFF,TGTGCCAGCAGCCCAGCCCTCCGGGAGCTGTTTTTT
-,-,TRBJ1-1,TRBV6-6,CASSYSAGSEAFF,TGTGCCAGCAGTTACTCAGCTGGCTCTGAAGCTTTCTTT
many,-,TRBJ1-1,TRBV2,CASSLVRTSGTEAFF,TGTGCCAGCAGTTTGGTTCGGACCTCTGGGACTGAAGCTTTCTTT
-,TRBD2,TRBJ2-3,TRBV20-1,CSAKRGLAGGTDTQYF,TGCAGTGCTAAACGAGGACTAGCGGGTGGCACAGATACGCAGTATTTT
-,TRBD1,TRBJ1-1,TRBV19,CASSTTGAAAEAFF,TGTGCCAGTAGTACGACAGGGGCTGCGGCTGAAGCTTTCTTT
few,-,TRBJ2-7,TRBV11-2,CASSLVQGHYEQYF,TGTGCCAGCAGCTTAGTGCAGGGGCACTACGAGCAGTACTTC
few,-,TRBJ1-1,TRBV10-2,CASSERVARSTEAFF,TGCGCCAGCAGTGAAAGGGTAGCACGGAGCACTGAAGCTTTCTTT
many,-,TRBJ1-6,TRBV18,CASSAETSNSPLHF,TGTGCCAGCTCCGCTGAAACCAGTAATTCACCCCTCCACTTT
-,TRBD2,TRBJ2-7,TRBV5-1,CASSLVASGSYEQYF,TGCGCCAGCAGCTTGGTAGCTAGCGGGAGTTACGAGCAGTACTTC
many,-,TRBJ1-5,TRBV6-4,CASSEARGQPQHF,TGTGCCAGCAGTGAGGCCAGGGGACAGCCCCAGCATTTT
-,TRBD1,TRBJ2-7,TRBV7-2,CASSLSRDSYEQYF,TGTGCCAGCAGCTTGTCCCGGGACAGTTACGAGCAGTACTTC
-,TRBD1,TRBJ1-1,TRBV9,CASSQLPGQGVENTEAFF,TGTGCCAGCAGCCAACTTCCGGGACAGGGGGTGGAGAACACTGAAGCTTTCTTT
few,TRBD2,TRBJ2-3,TRBV3-1,CASSQGTSGTQYF,TGTGCCAGCAGCCAAGGGACTAGCGGTACGCAGTATTTT
many,-,TRBJ2-7,TRBV28,CASSSPGTNSYEQYF,TGTGCCAGCAGCAGCCCCGGGACAAACTCCTACGAGCAGTACTTC
many,-,TRBJ1-6,TRBV6-6,CASSYSPTDGGKGPLHF,TGTGCCAGCAGTTACTCTCCTACGGACGGGGGGAAAGGTCCCCTCCACTTT